The 21 T cell receptor beta chains listed next were all sequenced from one sample in a study of T cell responses to AZD1222 COVID-19 vaccine. Generated by immunoSEQ multiplex PCR, the TCRdb table keeps only in-frame clones and is missing some. Among 70,000 to 90,000 clones, about 88% were seen once, and the ten largest hold 2.5% to 3.5%. The starting material was peripheral blood, obtained on day 0 of AZD1222 vaccination. These receptors were collected from an adult in good health.

This clone was observed a single time. One junction end disagrees with the germline gene, perhaps due to a read error. The V call is TRBV15, the J call TRBJ1-2, with D possibly being TRBD1 (5 bases). The CDR3 is 15 amino acids. Germline CDR1 reads LNHNV; CDR2 reads YYDKDF (reference sequence). For the CDR3, the DNA is TGTGCCACCAGCACCCTTGGAGGGGCAAACTCTGGCTACACCTTC. It codes for CATSTLGGANSGYTF.

The V and J genes are TRBV3-1 (or the pseudogene TRBV3-2) and TRBJ2-1; 11 nucleotides agree with TRBD2. This CDR3 region has 14 residues. CDR1 is LGHDT and CDR2 is YNNKEL in the germline V gene (reference sequence). V was clipped by 5 bases and J by 7 bases; unmatched bases: 4. CDR3 DNA sequence: TGTGCCAGCAGCTCTACTAGCGGGAGTAATGAGCAGTTCTTC. Translation gives CASSSTSGSNEQFF.

The chain combines TRBV7-6 with TRBJ2-5, with 9 bases identical to TRBD1. The ends lost 5 bases at V and 4 bases at J; junction bases unmatched: 8. Germline V gene lookup returns CDR1 SGHVS and CDR2 FNYEAQ. The CDR3 contains 15 residues. The CDR3 sequence is CASSQGQGITETQYF. As DNA, the CDR3 is TGTGCCAGCAGCCAGGGACAGGGAATAACAGAGACCCAGTACTTC.

This rearrangement joins TRBV6-5 to TRBJ1-2; D gene unclear. The germline V gene has CDR1 MNHEY and CDR2 SVGAGI. The CDR3 covers 13 residues. Trimming took off 7 bases at V and 6 bases at J, with 15 bases between the two ends. CDR3 bases: TGTGCCAGCAAAGCATCTTCTTTAAATGGCTACACCTTC. Translating it yields CASKASSLNGYTF.

The J gene is TRBJ1-6, the V gene TRBV5-1; D gene ambiguous. This CDR3 has 13 residues. Trimming removed 0 bases from V and 8 bases from J, with 6 bases in between. Germline loops: CDR1 SGHRS, CDR2 YFSETQ. The chain's CDR3 is CASSLGFHSPLHF. CDR3 DNA: TGCGCCAGCAGCTTGGGGTTCCATTCACCCCTCCACTTT. Looking up the rest from reference TRBV5-1 and TRBJ1-6 gives the full variable domain: KAGVTQTPRYLIKTRGQQVTLSCSPISGHRSVSWYQQTPGQGLQFLFEYFSETQRNKGNFPGRFSGRQFSNSRSEMNVSTLELGDSALYLCASSLGFHSPLHFGNGTRLTVT.

The chain uses TRBV3-1 (or the pseudogene TRBV3-2) and TRBJ1-1; 7 bases line up with TRBD1. J lost 1 base, V lost 1 base, and 6 bases had no gene match. Germline assignment: CDR1 LGHDT and CDR2 YNNKEL (reference sequence). The CDR3 spans 16 residues. CDR3 loop: CASSQGVGTENTEAFF. The DNA of the CDR3 is TGTGCCAGCAGCCAAGGGGTCGGGACAGAGAACACTGAAGCTTTCTTT.

J is TRBJ2-2 and V is TRBV27; 8 bases align to TRBD2. V shed 4 bases, J shed 6 bases, and the junction held 4 bases outside the gene matches. Germline CDR1 reads MNHEY; CDR2 reads SMNVEV (reference sequence). This CDR3 comprises 14 residues. The CDR3 sequence is CASSSLLAAGELFF. DNA for the CDR3: TGTGCCAGCAGTTCCCTACTAGCGGCCGGGGAGCTGTTTTTT.

This clone was recorded a few times. This chain uses TRBV5-6 with TRBJ1-2; the match to TRBD1 covers 8 bases. V was clipped by 5 bases and J by 2 bases; unmatched bases: 5. The length of the CDR3 is 14 residues. Germline-derived CDR1 and CDR2 are SGHDT and YYEEEE. CDR3 protein: CASSFDRGNYGYTF. In DNA, the CDR3 is TGTGCCAGCAGTTTCGACAGGGGAAACTATGGCTACACCTTC.

The rearrangement joins TRBV28 to TRBJ1-6; TRBD1 matches at 9 bases. Trimming at V came to 5 bases and at J to 7 bases, leaving 6 bases not matched to a gene. This CDR3 is built from 15 residues. In germline, CDR1 is MDHEN, CDR2 SYDVKM. The CDR3 DNA reads TGTGCCAGCAGTACCACGGGACAGGGAAATTCACCCCTCCACTTT. Translation gives CASSTTGQGNSPLHF.

The rearrangement uses TRBV7-9 and TRBJ2-1; 8 bases match TRBD2. Germline lookup yields CDR1 SEHNR and CDR2 FQNEAQ (reference sequence). This CDR3 is built from 16 residues. With 5 bases clipped from V and 8 bases from J, the junction kept 14 bases outside the gene matches. As DNA, the CDR3 is TGTGCCAGCAGCCCGTCCCCAACGGGGGGGCTCGATGAGCAGTTCTTC. This gives the protein CASSPSPTGGLDEQFF. The full variable domain, in which reference TRBV7-9 and TRBJ2-1 provide the parts outside the CDR3, is DTGVSQNPRHKITKRGQNVTFRCDPISEHNRLYWYRQTLGQGPEFLTYFQNEAQLEKSRLLSDRFSAERPKGSFSTLEIQRTEQGDSAMYLCASSPSPTGGLDEQFFGPGTRLTVL.

This chain joins TRBV5-4 and TRBJ2-1, with TRBD1 identical over 8 bases. Germline V lookup: CDR1 SGHNT, CDR2 YYREEE (reference sequence). The CDR3 runs 13 residues. J lost 6 bases, V lost 3 bases, and 2 bases had no gene match. The CDR3 DNA reads as TGTGCCAGCAGCTCAGGACAGGGCAATGAGCAGTTCTTC. This gives the protein CASSSGQGNEQFF. Variable domain in full (rest from reference TRBV5-4 and TRBJ2-1): ETGVTQSPTHLIKTRGQQVTLRCSSQSGHNTVSWYQQALGQGPQFIFQYYREEENGRGNFPPRFSGLQFPNYSSELNVNALELDDSALYLCASSSGQGNEQFFGPGTRLTVL.

The chain joins TRBV15 to TRBJ1-5; 8 bases fit TRBD1. With 3 bases clipped from V and 3 bases from J, the junction kept 4 bases outside the gene matches. CDR3 size: 15 residues. The germline CDR1 and CDR2 sequences are LNHNV and YYDKDF (reference sequence). The CDR3 is CATSRGQEHNQPQHF. DNA of the CDR3: TGTGCCACCAGCAGGGGACAGGAACACAATCAGCCCCAGCATTTT.

This sequence joins TRBV29-1 and TRBJ2-5; no definite D call. Germline CDR1 is SQVTM and CDR2 is ANQGSEA. The CDR3 loop spans 13 amino acids. V lost 3 bases and J 5 bases, leaving 13 bases between the germline ends. Here the CDR3 DNA reads TGCAGCGTTGATTGGGGTGGATGGGAGACCCAGTACTTC. This translates into CSVDWGGWETQYF.

The genes are TRBV20-1 and TRBJ2-5; D call uncertain. V was cut by 3 bases and J by 6 bases, with 5 bases left in between. Germline V gene data show CDR1 as DFQATT and CDR2 as SNEGSKA (reference sequence). The CDR3 runs 10 residues. Here the CDR3 reads CSASGQTQYF. CDR3 nucleotides: TGCAGTGCTAGCGGGCAGACCCAGTACTTC.

The CDR3 loop reads CASSRALPEDTQYF. As DNA, the CDR3 is TGTGCCAGTAGTAGAGCCCTCCCGGAAGATACGCAGTATTTT. This sequence joins TRBV19 and TRBJ2-3, with D hard to call. In germline, CDR1 is LNHDA, CDR2 SQIVND (reference sequence). V was clipped by 4 bases and J by 5 bases, with 13 bases between them. The CDR3 has 14 amino acids.

In its sample, this clone was seen once. This CDR3 is also generated by other DNA sequences in the sample. The chain employs TRBV3-1 (or the pseudogene TRBV3-2) and TRBJ1-2; the D gene is possibly TRBD1 (5 bases). Trimming removed 1 base at V and 4 bases at J, with 7 bases between. The length of the CDR3 is 13 residues. Per germline, CDR1 LGHDT and CDR2 YNNKEL (reference sequence). CDR3 nucleotide sequence: TGTGCCAGCAGCCAAGGACAGAGCTATGGCTACACCTTC. The encoded protein is CASSQGQSYGYTF.

This chain uses TRBV7-9 with TRBJ1-5, with D perhaps matching TRBD1 (5 bases). Germline values: CDR1 SEHNR, CDR2 FQNEAQ (reference sequence). This CDR3 is 15 amino acids long. Trimming cost V 4 bases and J 8 bases, with 18 bases left between them. The CDR3: CASSSSGRGSEPQHF. The CDR3 DNA reads TGTGCCAGCAGCTCATCCGGGCGGGGGAGTGAGCCCCAGCATTTT.

This rearrangement joins TRBV28 to TRBJ1-5; no reliable D call. CDR1 is MDHEN, CDR2 SYDVKM, per germline. There are 14 residues in the CDR3. V was shortened by 2 bases and J by 2 bases, with 7 bases between the two germline ends. The CDR3, as DNA: TGTGCCAGCAGTTTAGGCAGTGGCAATCAGCCCCAGCATTTT. Protein sequence: CASSLGSGNQPQHF.

The rearrangement links TRBV6-5 to TRBJ2-7; tentatively, D is TRBD1 (6 bases). The CDR3 runs to 14 residues. Trimming took off 1 base at V and 5 bases at J, with 12 bases between the two ends. The germline V gene has CDR1 MNHEY and CDR2 SVGAGI. In nucleotides, the CDR3 is TGTGCCAGCAGTTACTTACAGGGTACCAACGAGCAGTACTTC. This codes for CASSYLQGTNEQYF.

The chain combines TRBV5-1 with TRBJ2-7; 12 bases are shared with TRBD1. Germline trimming cut 4 bases from V and 6 bases from J; bases unmatched to any gene: 5. This CDR3 is built from 14 residues. Germline values: CDR1 SGHRS, CDR2 YFSETQ. The CDR3 sequence: CASSTGTGGREQYF. In DNA, the CDR3 is TGCGCCAGCAGCACCGGGACAGGGGGCCGCGAGCAGTACTTC.

The chain has TRBV5-1 and TRBJ2-7, with 8 bases aligning to TRBD1. The V segment lost 0 bases and the J segment 3 bases; nucleotides outside the gene matches: 5. The CDR3 extends over 15 amino acids. In germline, CDR1 is SGHRS, CDR2 YFSETQ. The CDR3 sequence is CASSLALGQGYEQYF. The CDR3 DNA is TGCGCCAGCAGCTTGGCCTTAGGACAGGGCTACGAGCAGTACTTC.